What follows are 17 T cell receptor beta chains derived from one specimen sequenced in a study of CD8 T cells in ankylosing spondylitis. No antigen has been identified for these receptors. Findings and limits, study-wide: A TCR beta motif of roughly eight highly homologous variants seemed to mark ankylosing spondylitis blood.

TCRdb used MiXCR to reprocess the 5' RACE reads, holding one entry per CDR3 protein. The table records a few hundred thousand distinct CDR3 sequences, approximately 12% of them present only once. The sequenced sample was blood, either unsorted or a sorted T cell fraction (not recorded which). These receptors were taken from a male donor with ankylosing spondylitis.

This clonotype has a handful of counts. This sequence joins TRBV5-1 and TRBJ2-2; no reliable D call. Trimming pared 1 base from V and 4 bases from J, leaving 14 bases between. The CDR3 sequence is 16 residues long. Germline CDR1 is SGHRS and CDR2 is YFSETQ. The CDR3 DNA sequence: TGCGCCAGCAGCTTGCGTGGCGGCAAGGTCACCGGGGAGCTGTTTTTT. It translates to CASSLRGGKVTGELFF. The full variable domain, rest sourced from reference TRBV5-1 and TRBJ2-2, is KAGVTQTPRYLIKTRGQQVTLSCSPISGHRSVSWYQQTPGQGLQFLFEYFSETQRNKGNFPGRFSGRQFSNSRSEMNVSTLELGDSALYLCASSLRGGKVTGELFFGEGSRLTVL.

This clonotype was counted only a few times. The CDR3 is CASSLGPPPYEQYV. CDR3 DNA sequence: TGCGCCAGCAGCTTGGGGCCCCCTCCCTACGAGCAGTACGTC. This chain links TRBV5-1 with TRBJ2-7, with D unresolved. Deletions cut 0 bases from V and 2 bases from J, with 9 bases between. This CDR3 contains 14 residues. The germline CDR1 and CDR2 sequences are SGHRS and YFSETQ.

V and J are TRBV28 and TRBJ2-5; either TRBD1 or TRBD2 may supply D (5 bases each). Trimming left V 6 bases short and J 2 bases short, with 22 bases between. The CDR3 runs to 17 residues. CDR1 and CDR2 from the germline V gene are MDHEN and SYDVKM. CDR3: CASRIPGPWGHQETQYF. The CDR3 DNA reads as TGTGCCAGCAGGATACCGGGACCATGGGGCCATCAAGAGACCCAGTACTTC.

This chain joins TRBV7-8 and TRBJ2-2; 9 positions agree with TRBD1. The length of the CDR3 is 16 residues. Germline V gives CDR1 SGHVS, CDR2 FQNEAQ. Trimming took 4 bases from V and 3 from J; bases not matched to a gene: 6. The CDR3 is CASSSGQGQYTGELFF. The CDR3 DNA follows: TGTGCCAGCAGCTCAGGACAGGGGCAATACACCGGGGAGCTGTTTTTT.

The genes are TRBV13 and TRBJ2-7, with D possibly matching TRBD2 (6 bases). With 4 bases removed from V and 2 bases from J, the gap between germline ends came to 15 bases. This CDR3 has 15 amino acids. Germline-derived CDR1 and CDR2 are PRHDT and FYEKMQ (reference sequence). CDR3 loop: CASSSNWGTPYEQYF. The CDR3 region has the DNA TGTGCCAGCAGCTCTAATTGGGGGACTCCCTACGAGCAGTACTTC.

Here the CDR3 DNA reads TGTGCCAGCAGCCAACCCCTCGGACAGGGAGAGACCCAGTACTTC. Translating it yields CASSQPLGQGETQYF. The chain couples TRBV3-1 to TRBJ2-5; 8 nucleotides line up with TRBD1. Germline V gene data show CDR1 as LGHDT and CDR2 as YNNKEL (reference sequence). This CDR3 is 15 amino acids long. Unmatched junction bases numbered 6, after V lost 2 bases and J lost 4 bases.

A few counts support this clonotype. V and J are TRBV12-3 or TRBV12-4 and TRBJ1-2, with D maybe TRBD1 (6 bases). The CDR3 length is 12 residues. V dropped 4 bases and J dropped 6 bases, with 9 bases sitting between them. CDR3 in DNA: TGTGCCAGCAGTTACAGGGTTAATGGCTACACCTTC. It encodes CASSYRVNGYTF.

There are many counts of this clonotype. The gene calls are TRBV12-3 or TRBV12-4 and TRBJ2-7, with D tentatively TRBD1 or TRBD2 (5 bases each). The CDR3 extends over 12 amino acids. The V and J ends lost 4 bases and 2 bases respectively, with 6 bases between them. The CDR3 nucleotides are TGTGCCAGCAGTTGGGGGACCTACGAGCAGTACGTC. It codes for CASSWGTYEQYV.

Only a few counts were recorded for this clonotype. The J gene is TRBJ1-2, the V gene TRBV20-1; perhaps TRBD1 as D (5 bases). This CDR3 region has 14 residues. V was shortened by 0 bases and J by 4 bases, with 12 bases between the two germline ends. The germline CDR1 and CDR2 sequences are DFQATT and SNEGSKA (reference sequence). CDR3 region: CSARDAGRGYGYTF. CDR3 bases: TGCAGTGCTAGAGACGCAGGGAGAGGCTATGGCTACACCTTC.

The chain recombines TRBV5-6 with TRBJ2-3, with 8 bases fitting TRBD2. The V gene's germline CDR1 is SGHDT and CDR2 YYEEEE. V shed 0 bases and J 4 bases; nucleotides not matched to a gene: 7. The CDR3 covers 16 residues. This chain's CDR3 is CASSLANSGAADTQYF. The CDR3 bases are TGTGCCAGCAGCTTGGCGAATAGCGGGGCGGCAGATACGCAGTATTTT. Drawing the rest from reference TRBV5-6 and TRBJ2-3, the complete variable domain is DAGVTQSPTHLIKTRGQQVTLRCSPKSGHDTVSWYQQALGQGPQFIFQYYEEEERQRGNFPDRFSGHQFPNYSSELNVNALLLGDSALYLCASSLANSGAADTQYFGPGTRLTVL.

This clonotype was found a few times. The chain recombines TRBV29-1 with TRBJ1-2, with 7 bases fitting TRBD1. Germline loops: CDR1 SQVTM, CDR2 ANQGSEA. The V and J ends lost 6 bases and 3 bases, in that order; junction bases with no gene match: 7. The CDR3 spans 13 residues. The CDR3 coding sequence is TGCAGCGTCTGGACAGGACTCGACTATGGCTACACCTTC. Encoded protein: CSVWTGLDYGYTF.

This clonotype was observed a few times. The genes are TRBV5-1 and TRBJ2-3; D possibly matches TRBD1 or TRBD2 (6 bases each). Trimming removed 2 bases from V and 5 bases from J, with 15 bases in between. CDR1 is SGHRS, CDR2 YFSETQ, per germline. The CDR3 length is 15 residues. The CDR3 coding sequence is TGCGCCAGCAGCTTCAACGGGGGCAAGGGAGATACGCAGTATTTT. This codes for CASSFNGGKGDTQYF.

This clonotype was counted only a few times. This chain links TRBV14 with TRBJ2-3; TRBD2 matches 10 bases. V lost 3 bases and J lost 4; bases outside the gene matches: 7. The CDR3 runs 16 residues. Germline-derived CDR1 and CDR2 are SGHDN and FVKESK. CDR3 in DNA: TGTGCCAGCAGCCAGCTAGCGGGAGTCCACGCAGATACGCAGTATTTT. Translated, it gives CASSQLAGVHADTQYF. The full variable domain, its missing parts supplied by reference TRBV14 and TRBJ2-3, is EAGVTQFPSHSVIEKGQTVTLRCDPISGHDNLYWYRRVMGKEIKFLLHFVKESKQDESGMPNNRFLAERTGGTYSTLKVQPAELEDSGVYFCASSQLAGVHADTQYFGPGTRLTVL.

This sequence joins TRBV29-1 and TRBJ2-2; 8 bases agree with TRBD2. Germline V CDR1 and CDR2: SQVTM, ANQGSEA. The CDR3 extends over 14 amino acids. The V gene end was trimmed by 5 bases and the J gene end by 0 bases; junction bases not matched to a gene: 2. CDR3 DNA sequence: TGCAGCGTTCTAGCGGGTTCGAACACCGGGGAGCTGTTTTTT. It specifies CSVLAGSNTGELFF.

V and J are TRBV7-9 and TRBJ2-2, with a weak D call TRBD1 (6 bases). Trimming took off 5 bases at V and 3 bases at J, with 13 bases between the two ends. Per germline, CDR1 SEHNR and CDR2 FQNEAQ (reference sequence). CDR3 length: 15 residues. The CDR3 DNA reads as TGTGCCAGCAGCCTATGGACAGCCTACACCGGGGAGCTGTTTTTT. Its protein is CASSLWTAYTGELFF.

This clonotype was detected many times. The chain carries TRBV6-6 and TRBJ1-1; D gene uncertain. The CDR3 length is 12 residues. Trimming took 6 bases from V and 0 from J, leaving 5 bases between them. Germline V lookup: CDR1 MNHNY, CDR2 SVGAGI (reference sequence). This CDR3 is CASRRLNTEAFF. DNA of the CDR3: TGTGCCAGCAGGAGATTGAACACTGAAGCTTTCTTT.

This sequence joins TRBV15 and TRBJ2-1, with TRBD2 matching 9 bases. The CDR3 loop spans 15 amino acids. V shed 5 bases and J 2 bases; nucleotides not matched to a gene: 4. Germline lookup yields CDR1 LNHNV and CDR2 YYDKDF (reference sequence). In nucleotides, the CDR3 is TGTGCCACCAGCCTTAGCGGGAGTACCTACAATGAGCAGTTCTTC. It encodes CATSLSGSTYNEQFF.